The clone carrying this TCR beta chain appeared a few times. How the authors handled the data: Cell counts per sample came from amplifying reference gene primers. Assay: immunoSEQ multiplex PCR; the TCRdb copy retains only in-frame clones and omits some. The D gene and trimming were derived from the DNA, and the V and J assignments and clone size from that table. The table has roughly 49,000 clones, around 78% seen once. The data originate from a study of blood T cell repertoires in COVID-19. Study-level background: Nucleic acid was either cDNA or gDNA, and it came from T cells, B-cell-depleted T cells, or PBMCs.

Source material: peripheral blood. The clonotype comes from a human donor in a cohort sampled during active COVID-19.

The CDR3 loop reads CASSYGTVYEQYF. Here the CDR3 DNA reads TGTGCCAGCAGTTACGGGACAGTGTACGAGCAGTACTTC. The genes are TRBV6-2 or TRBV6-3 and TRBJ2-7; 7 bases align to TRBD1. Per the germline V gene, CDR1 is MNHEY and CDR2 is SVGEGT. CDR3 size: 13 residues. Trimming removed 2 bases from V and 4 bases from J; junction bases left unmatched: 2.